These T cell receptor beta chains were read from a single sample in a study of T-cell reconstitution after alpha-beta-depleted transplantation in children. TCRdb independently ran MiXCR on the PCR reads; one entry per CDR3 protein. This sample has about 98,000 distinct CDR3 sequences, with around a quarter found just once. The sample consisted of PBMCs, taken before TCRalphabeta/CD19-depleted stem cell transplant. These receptor sequences come from a boy between 2 and 10 years old with acute lymphoblastic leukemia, due to receive a stem cell transplant. Each CDR3 is given with its conserved first and last residue. The order of the fields is D gene, J gene, V gene, clone size, CDR3 DNA, CDR3 protein. D genes are given only for firm matches. Not all rows give a size; the values are once, few, many and, for expanded clones, a class.

TRBD2 | TRBJ2-1 | TRBV11-2 | . | TGTGCCAGCAGATCGCCGGGACTAGCGGGCAATGAGCAGTTCTTC | CASRSPGLAGNEQFF
TRBD1 | TRBJ2-7 | TRBV7-2 | few | TGTGCCAGCAGTCCGGACAGGGTTTTTTACGAGCAGTACTTC | CASSPDRVFYEQYF
. | TRBJ1-4 | TRBV3-1 | . | TGTGCCAGCAGCCCAACGGGGAGTGAAAAACTGTTTTTT | CASSPTGSEKLFF
. | TRBJ2-3 | TRBV7-8 | . | TGTGCCAGCAGCTTACGTAGCGGAGGGGCCGCTATGGCAGATACGCAGTATTTT | CASSLRSGGAAMADTQYF
. | TRBJ2-1 | TRBV5-1 | many | TGCGCCAGCAGCAGTAGCGGAGTAGGCTACAATGAGCAGTTCTTC | CASSSSGVGYNEQFF
. | TRBJ1-5 | TRBV27 | few | TGTGCCAGCAGTCCCTCGAGCACTCAGCCCCAGCATTTT | CASSPSSTQPQHF
. | TRBJ1-2 | TRBV10-3 | few | TGTGCCATCAGCCAGGGTGATAACTATGGCTACACCTTC | CAISQGDNYGYTF
. | TRBJ1-4 | TRBV7-2 | few | TGTGCCAGCAGCTTGACGGGGTCCCTTAATGAAAAACTGTTTTTT | CASSLTGSLNEKLFF
. | TRBJ2-5 | TRBV5-1 | many | TGCGCCAGCAACCCCTTAGGCTCCATGGGGGAGACCCAGTACTTC | CASNPLGSMGETQYF
. | TRBJ1-1 | TRBV5-1 | few | TGCGCCAGCAGCCCCGAGCCAGGGCGAAACACTGAAGCTTTCTTT | CASSPEPGRNTEAFF
. | TRBJ2-2 | TRBV5-1 | . | TGCGCCAGCAGCCCCGGACGTTTCGGGGAGCTGTTTTTT | CASSPGRFGELFF
TRBD2 | TRBJ2-4 | TRBV2 | . | TGTGCCAGCAGTCCCGGCTCCGGGACTAGCTTGGCCAAAAACATTCAGTACTTC | CASSPGSGTSLAKNIQYF
. | TRBJ2-2 | TRBV19 | few | TGTGCCAGTAGTATTAAAGCGAACACCGGGGAGCTGTTTTTT | CASSIKANTGELFF
. | TRBJ1-2 | TRBV28 | . | TGTGCCAGCAGTTTACGGGGGGCGTACTATGGCTACACCTTC | CASSLRGAYYGYTF
TRBD1 | TRBJ2-1 | TRBV7-2 | few | TGTGCCAGCAGCCTCGGGACAGCCAATGAGCAGTTCTTC | CASSLGTANEQFF
. | TRBJ2-7 | TRBV20-1 | few | TGCAGTGCTAGACCCCCAGCAGCGGGTCTCAACGAGCAGTACTTC | CSARPPAAGLNEQYF
TRBD1 | TRBJ1-5 | TRBV10-3 | . | TGTGCCATCATTGAAGACAGGGGCAGCAATCAGCCCCAGCATTTT | CAIIEDRGSNQPQHF
TRBD1 | TRBJ2-1 | TRBV5-5 | few | TGTGCCAGCAGATTCCGGGACAGGGTTTACAATGAGCAGTTCTTC | CASRFRDRVYNEQFF
TRBD1 | TRBJ1-2 | TRBV9 | . | TGTGCCAGCAGCGCGAGAGGGGACAGGGGAAACTATGGCTACACCTTC | CASSARGDRGNYGYTF
TRBD2 | TRBJ2-1 | TRBV7-2 | . | TGTGCCAGCAGCTCGACTGGACTAGCGGGATCCTACAATGAGCAGTTCTTC | CASSSTGLAGSYNEQFF
. | TRBJ2-1 | TRBV28 | . | TGTGCCAGCAGTTTTCTATTCGAGGGGGAGCAGTTCTTC | CASSFLFEGEQFF
. | TRBJ2-7 | TRBV3-1 | once | TGTGCCAGCAGTCCAACAGGTATAGGTGGCGAGCAGTACTTC | CASSPTGIGGEQYF
. | TRBJ2-7 | TRBV4-1 | . | TGCGCCAGCAGCCAAGGCACAGGAGAGCAGTACTTC | CASSQGTGEQYF
TRBD1 | TRBJ1-5 | TRBV12-3/TRBV12-4 | few | TGTGCCAGCAGTGCCACAGGGGCGAATCAGCCCCAGCATTTT | CASSATGANQPQHF
TRBD2 | TRBJ2-3 | TRBV5-6 | few | TGTGCCAGCAGCTCGACCGGGACTAGCGGAGGGAGGACAGATACGCAGTATTTT | CASSSTGTSGGRTDTQYF
. | TRBJ1-1 | TRBV14 | . | TGTGCCAGCAGCCAAGATACCAACACTGAAGCTTTCTTT | CASSQDTNTEAFF
. | TRBJ2-1 | TRBV9 | . | TGTGCCAGCAGCGTAGAGGGGGACTTCGAGCAGTTCTTC | CASSVEGDFEQFF